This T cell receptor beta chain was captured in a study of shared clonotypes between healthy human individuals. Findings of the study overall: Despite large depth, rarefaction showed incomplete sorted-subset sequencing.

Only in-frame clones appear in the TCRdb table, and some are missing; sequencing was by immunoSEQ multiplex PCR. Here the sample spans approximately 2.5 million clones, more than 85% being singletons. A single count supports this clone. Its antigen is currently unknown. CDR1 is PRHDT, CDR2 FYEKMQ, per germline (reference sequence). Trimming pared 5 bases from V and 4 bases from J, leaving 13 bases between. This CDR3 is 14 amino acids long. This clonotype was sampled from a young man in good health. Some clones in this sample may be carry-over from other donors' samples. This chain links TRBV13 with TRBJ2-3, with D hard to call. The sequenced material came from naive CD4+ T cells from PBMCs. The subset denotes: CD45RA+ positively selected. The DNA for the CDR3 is TGTGCCAGCAGCCCTGGTGGGTGGGCAGATACGCAGTATTTT. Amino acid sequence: CASSPGGWADTQYF.